The 7 T cell receptor beta chains below all came from one sample that was sequenced in a study of shared clonotypes between healthy human individuals. Profiling relied on immunoSEQ multiplex PCR, and the TCRdb table lists in-frame clones only, not all of them. The data contain about 960,000 clones, more than 75% of them singletons. Sequences were obtained from memory CD4+ T cells sorted from blood. Subset specified: CD45RA-negative fraction. Every receptor here comes from a man aged 18-30 years in good health.

This rearrangement joins TRBV19 to TRBJ2-5; the match to TRBD2 covers 10 bases. V was pared by 0 bases and J by 4 bases, with 2 bases of the junction left unmatched. This CDR3 is 15 amino acids long. Germline lookup yields CDR1 LNHDA and CDR2 SQIVND (reference sequence). The CDR3 sequence is CASSIDGTSVETQYF. The CDR3 bases are TGTGCCAGTAGTATAGACGGGACTAGCGTAGAGACCCAGTACTTC.

The chain uses TRBV10-3 and TRBJ2-2, with 9 positions matching TRBD1. The CDR3 covers 15 residues. Looked up from germline, CDR1 is ENHRY and CDR2 is SYGVKD. J was trimmed by 4 bases and V by 3 bases; bases with no gene match: 3. The CDR3 bases are TGTGCCATCAGTGAAGGGACAGGGTTCACCGGGGAGCTGTTTTTT. Amino acids: CAISEGTGFTGELFF.

This clone has more than one count but fewer than ten. The J gene is TRBJ2-7, the V gene TRBV10-3; TRBD1 matches at 9 bases. CDR1 and CDR2 from the germline V gene are ENHRY and SYGVKD. This CDR3 comprises 12 residues. The junction had 6 bases not matched to a gene; V was cut back by 10 bases and J by 5 bases. The CDR3 here is CATGQGFDEQYF. Here the CDR3 DNA reads TGTGCCACGGGACAGGGTTTCGACGAGCAGTACTTC.

This clone was picked up a small number of times. The rearrangement uses TRBV5-1 and TRBJ2-5; D possibly corresponds to TRBD1 (6 bases). V shed 4 bases and J shed 4 bases, with 14 bases lying between them. The CDR3 extends over 14 amino acids. Germline CDR1 is SGHRS and CDR2 is YFSETQ. The CDR3 DNA reads as TGCGCCAGCAGCGAAGGGGGTAGCTTAGAGACCCAGTACTTC. Its protein is CASSEGGSLETQYF.

For the CDR3, the DNA is TGCGCCAGCAGCCTGACTAGCGGGGACTACGAGCAGTACTTC. Translating gives CASSLTSGDYEQYF. The chain couples TRBV4-1 to TRBJ2-7; 11 bases fit TRBD2. The V gene end was trimmed by 4 bases and the J gene end by 3 bases; junction bases not matched to a gene: 2. There are 14 residues in the CDR3. Germline V gene data show CDR1 as MGHRA and CDR2 as YSYEKL.

The chain carries TRBV5-8 and TRBJ1-5; 8 nucleotides agree with TRBD1. Germline V gene data show CDR1 as SGHTS and CDR2 as YDEGEE. This CDR3 has 17 residues. Germline trimming cut 4 bases from V and 3 bases from J; bases unmatched to any gene: 12. Here the CDR3 reads CASSRMTGAGNNQPQHF. In DNA, the CDR3 is TGTGCCAGCAGCCGAATGACAGGGGCGGGGAACAATCAGCCCCAGCATTTT.

The chain has TRBV6-5 and TRBJ2-7, with no clear D. Trimming removed 5 bases at V and 2 bases at J, with 16 bases between. The CDR3 has 15 residues. Per the germline V gene, CDR1 is MNHEY and CDR2 is SVGAGI. The CDR3 DNA reads TGTGCCAGCAGTACACTACCGGCAGCCACCTACGAGCAGTACTTC. Translated, it gives CASSTLPAATYEQYF.